This TCR beta chain emerged from a study of blood T cell repertoires in COVID-19. In the authors' methods: The authors estimated nucleated cell counts from reference gene primer amplification. Clones were sequenced by immunoSEQ multiplex PCR, and TCRdb holds only the in-frame ones, with some missing. That table is the source of V, J and clone size, and D and trimming were worked out from the DNA. The sample lists more than 150,000 clones, roughly 87% seen once, with around 6.5% in the top ten. The J segment lost 5 bases and the V segment lost 2 bases, leaving 7 bases of the junction unmatched. The germline V gene has CDR1 KGHSH and CDR2 LQKENI. The CDR3 contains 15 residues. Clinical history as reported by participants underpinned cohort assignment. Either two negative PCRs, clearance, or symptom resolution qualified Cohort 3 donors as recovered.

Material for sequencing was PBMCs or T cells enriched from blood (not recorded which). V gene TRBV18 combines with J gene TRBJ2-7; the match to TRBD1 covers 9 bases. This TCR was recovered from a woman aged 45-60 years who had recovered from COVID-19. DNA for the CDR3: TGTGCCAGCTCACCAGGACAGGGGTCCAGAGACGAGCAGTACTTC. Protein product: CASSPGQGSRDEQYF. Full variable domain (remainder filled in from reference TRBV18 and TRBJ2-7): NAGVMQNPRHLVRRRGQEARLRCSPMKGHSHVYWYRQLPEEGLKFMVYLQKENIIDESGMPKERFSAEFPKEGPSILRIQQVVRGDSAAYFCASSPGQGSRDEQYFGPGTRLTVT.